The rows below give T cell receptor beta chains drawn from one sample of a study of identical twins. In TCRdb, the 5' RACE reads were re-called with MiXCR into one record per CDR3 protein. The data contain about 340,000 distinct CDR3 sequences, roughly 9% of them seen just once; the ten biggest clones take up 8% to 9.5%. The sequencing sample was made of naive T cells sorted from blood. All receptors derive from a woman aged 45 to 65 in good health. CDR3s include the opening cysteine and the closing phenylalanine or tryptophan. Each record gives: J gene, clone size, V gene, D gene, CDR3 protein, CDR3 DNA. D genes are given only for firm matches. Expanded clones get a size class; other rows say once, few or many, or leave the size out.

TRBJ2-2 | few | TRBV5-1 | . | CASSLVQTLNTGELFF | TGCGCCAGCAGCTTGGTTCAGACACTGAACACCGGGGAGCTGTTTTTT
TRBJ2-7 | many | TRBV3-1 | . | CASSRDSLNGYEQYF | TGTGCCAGCAGCCGGGACTCACTAAATGGCTACGAGCAGTACTTC
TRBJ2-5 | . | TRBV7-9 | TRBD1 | CASRSTGEGETQYF | TGTGCCAGCAGGTCTACAGGGGAAGGCGAGACCCAGTACTTC
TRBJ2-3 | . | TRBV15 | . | CATSRGVSTDTQYF | TGTGCCACCAGCAGAGGCGTCAGCACAGATACGCAGTATTTT
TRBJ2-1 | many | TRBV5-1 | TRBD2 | CASSFGTSGRSYNEQFF | TGCGCCAGCAGCTTTGGAACTAGCGGGAGGTCCTACAATGAGCAGTTCTTC
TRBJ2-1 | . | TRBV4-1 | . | CASSQDRRGVIQFF | TGCGCCAGCAGCCAAGATCGACGAGGAGTAATCCAGTTCTTC
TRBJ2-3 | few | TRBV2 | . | CASSELGTHSSTDTQYF | TGTGCCAGCAGTGAATTAGGGACTCATTCTAGCACAGATACGCAGTATTTT
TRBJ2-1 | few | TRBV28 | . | CASSIGIVAGSYEQFF | TGTGCCAGCAGCATCGGGATTGTTGCGGGTTCCTATGAGCAGTTCTTC
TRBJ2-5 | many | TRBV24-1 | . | CATSETSVQTQYF | TGTGCCACCAGTGAGACGAGCGTACAGACCCAGTACTTC
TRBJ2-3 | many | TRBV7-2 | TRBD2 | CASSLVTLPSGLTDTQYF | TGTGCCAGCAGCTTAGTCACCTTGCCTAGCGGGCTGACAGATACGCAGTATTTT
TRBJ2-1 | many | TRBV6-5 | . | CATALGGDLFF | TGTGCCACTGCTTTGGGGGGAGATCTGTTCTTC
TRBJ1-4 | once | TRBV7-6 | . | CASSWRQPDGNEKLFF | TGTGCCAGCAGCTGGCGACAGCCCGACGGTAATGAAAAACTGTTTTTT
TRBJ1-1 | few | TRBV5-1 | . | CASSKDNLNTEAFF | TGCGCCAGCAGCAAAGACAACCTGAACACTGAAGCTTTCTTT
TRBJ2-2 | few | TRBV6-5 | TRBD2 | CASKLAGGLDTGELFF | TGTGCCAGCAAACTAGCGGGAGGTTTGGACACCGGGGAGCTGTTTTTT
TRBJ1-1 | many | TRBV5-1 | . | CASSWWVDTEAFF | TGCGCCAGCAGCTGGTGGGTTGACACTGAAGCTTTCTTT
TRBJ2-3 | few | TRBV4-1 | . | CASSQAPDYQFADTQYF | TGCGCCAGCAGCCAAGCCCCGGACTACCAATTCGCAGATACGCAGTATTTT
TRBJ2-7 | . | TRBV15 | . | CATSRDVGVEQYF | TGTGCCACCAGCAGAGATGTAGGGGTCGAGCAGTACTTC
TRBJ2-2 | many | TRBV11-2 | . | CASSPRGPHTGELFF | TGTGCCAGCAGCCCAAGAGGCCCTCACACCGGGGAGCTGTTTTTT
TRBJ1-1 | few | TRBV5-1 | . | CASSLEFMDEEAFF | TGCGCCAGCAGCTTGGAGTTTATGGATGAAGAAGCTTTCTTT
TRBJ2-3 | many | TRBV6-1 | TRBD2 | CASSEFLAGSTDTQYF | TGTGCCAGCAGTGAATTCCTAGCGGGGAGCACAGATACGCAGTATTTT
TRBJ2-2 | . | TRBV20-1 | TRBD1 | CSARSPGGNTGELFF | TGCAGTGCTAGGTCGCCAGGGGGTAACACCGGGGAGCTGTTTTTT
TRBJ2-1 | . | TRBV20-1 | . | CSARDLTGESSSSYNEQFF | TGCAGTGCTAGAGATTTAACGGGAGAATCCTCCTCCTCCTACAATGAGCAGTTCTTC
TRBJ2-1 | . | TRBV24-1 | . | CATSDPGLANEQFF | TGTGCCACCAGTGATCCGGGGCTGGCCAATGAGCAGTTCTTC
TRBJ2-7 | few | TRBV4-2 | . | CASSRYGVGGSYEQYF | TGTGCCAGCAGCCGCTACGGAGTTGGAGGATCCTACGAGCAGTACTTC
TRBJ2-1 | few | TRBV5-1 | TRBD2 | CASSLEGGTSNEQFF | TGCGCCAGCAGCTTGGAGGGAGGGACTTCCAATGAGCAGTTCTTC
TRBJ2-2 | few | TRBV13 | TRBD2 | CASSLVAAAGDGELFF | TGTGCCAGCAGCTTAGTAGCGGCTGCGGGAGACGGGGAGCTGTTTTTT
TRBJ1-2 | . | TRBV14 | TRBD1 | CASSTPPGTAAF | TGTGCCAGCAGCACACCACCAGGGACAGCAGCCTTC
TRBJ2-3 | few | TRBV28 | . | CASRGETDTQYF | TGTGCCAGCAGGGGGGAAACAGATACGCAGTATTTT
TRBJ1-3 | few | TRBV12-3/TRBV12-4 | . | CASSLKGSGSGNTIYF | TGTGCCAGCAGTCTAAAAGGGTCCGGCTCTGGAAACACCATATATTTT
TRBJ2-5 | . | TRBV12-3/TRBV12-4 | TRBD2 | CASSLGRTSGRTLQETQYF | TGTGCCAGCAGTTTAGGCCGGACTAGCGGGAGGACCCTCCAAGAGACCCAGTACTTC
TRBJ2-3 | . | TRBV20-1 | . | CSSRTPDTQYF | TGCAGCTCCCGGACCCCAGATACGCAGTATTTT
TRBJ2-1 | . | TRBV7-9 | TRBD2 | CASSAREGLYNEQFF | TGTGCCAGCAGCGCGCGGGAGGGCCTCTACAATGAGCAGTTCTTC
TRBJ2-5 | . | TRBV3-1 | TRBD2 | CASSPLAGGRETQYF | TGTGCCAGCAGCCCACTAGCGGGAGGGAGAGAGACCCAGTACTTC
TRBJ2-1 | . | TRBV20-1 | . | CSARGDADNEQFF | TGCAGTGCTAGAGGGGACGCAGACAATGAGCAGTTCTTC
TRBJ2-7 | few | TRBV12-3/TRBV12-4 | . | CASSYTPGSPNIYEQYF | TGTGCCAGCAGTTATACCCCCGGCTCACCCAATATCTACGAGCAGTACTTC
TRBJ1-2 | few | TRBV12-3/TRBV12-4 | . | CASSPGPRGYTF | TGTGCCAGCAGCCCGGGTCCTCGTGGCTACACCTTC
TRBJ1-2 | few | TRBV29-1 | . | CSAGLGENYGYTF | TGCAGCGCTGGACTAGGTGAGAACTATGGCTACACCTTC
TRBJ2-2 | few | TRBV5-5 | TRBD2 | CAAAGPNTGELFF | TGTGCCGCAGCGGGGCCGAACACCGGGGAGCTGTTTTTT
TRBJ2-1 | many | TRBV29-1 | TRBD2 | CSVAGLAGVEQFF | TGCAGCGTTGCTGGACTAGCGGGAGTTGAGCAGTTCTTC
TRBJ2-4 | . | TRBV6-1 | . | CASSDGQNIQYF | TGTGCCAGCAGTGACGGACAGAACATTCAGTACTTC
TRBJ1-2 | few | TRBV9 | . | CASSPDLLYGYTF | TGTGCCAGCAGCCCCGACCTACTCTATGGCTACACCTTC
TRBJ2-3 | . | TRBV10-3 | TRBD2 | CAISLLAGGPDTQYF | TGTGCCATCAGCCTATTAGCGGGAGGGCCAGATACGCAGTATTTT
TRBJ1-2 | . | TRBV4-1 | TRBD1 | CASSPARGTNYGYTF | TGCGCCAGCTCACCGGCCAGGGGGACTAACTATGGCTACACCTTC
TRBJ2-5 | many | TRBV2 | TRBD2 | CASRTSGGETQYF | TGTGCCAGCCGAACTAGCGGGGGGGAGACCCAGTACTTC
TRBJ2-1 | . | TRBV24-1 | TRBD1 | CATSDPGTGTYNEQFF | TGTGCCACCAGTGACCCCGGGACAGGGACCTACAATGAGCAGTTCTTC